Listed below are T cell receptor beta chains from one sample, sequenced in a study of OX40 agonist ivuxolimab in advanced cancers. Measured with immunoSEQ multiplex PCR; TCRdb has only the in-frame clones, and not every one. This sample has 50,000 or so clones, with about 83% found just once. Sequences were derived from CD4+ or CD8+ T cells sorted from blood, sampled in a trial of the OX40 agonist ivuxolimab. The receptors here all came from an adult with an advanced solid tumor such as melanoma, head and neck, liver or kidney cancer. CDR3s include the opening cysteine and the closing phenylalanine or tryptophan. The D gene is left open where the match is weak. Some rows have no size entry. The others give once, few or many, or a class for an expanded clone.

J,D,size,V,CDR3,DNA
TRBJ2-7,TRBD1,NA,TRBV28,CASRMTGPRYEQYF,TGTGCCAGCAGAATGACAGGGCCCCGATACGAGCAGTACTTC
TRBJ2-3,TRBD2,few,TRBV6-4,CASSETSGGTDTQYF,TGTGCCAGCAGTGAGACTAGCGGGGGCACAGATACGCAGTATTTT
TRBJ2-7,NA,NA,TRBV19,CASSIRQAPYEQYF,TGTGCCAGTAGTATAAGACAGGCACCCTACGAGCAGTACTTC
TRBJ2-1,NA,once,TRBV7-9,CASSLVATQFF,TGTGCCAGCAGCTTAGTGGCCACACAGTTCTTC
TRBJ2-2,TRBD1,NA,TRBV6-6,CASSYDRAVGAGELFF,TGTGCCAGCAGTTACGACAGGGCGGTGGGCGCCGGGGAGCTGTTTTTT
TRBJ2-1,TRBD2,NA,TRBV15,CATSRIAGDLSGEQFF,TGTGCCACCAGCAGAATAGCGGGGGACCTGTCGGGTGAGCAGTTCTTC
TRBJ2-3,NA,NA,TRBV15,CATSRGGQGIDTQYF,TGTGCCACCAGCAGAGGGGGGCAGGGGATAGATACGCAGTATTTT
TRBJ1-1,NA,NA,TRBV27,CASRTGTMNTEAFF,TGTGCCAGCAGGACGGGGACGATGAACACTGAAGCTTTCTTT
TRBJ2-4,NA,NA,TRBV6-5,CASSITGRNIQYF,TGTGCCAGCAGTATTACAGGGCGGAACATTCAGTACTTC
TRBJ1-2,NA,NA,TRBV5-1,CASSLAGQNRYTF,TGCGCCAGCAGCTTGGCCGGGCAAAATCGCTACACCTTC
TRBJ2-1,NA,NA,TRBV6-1,CASSPGGGAYNEQFF,TGTGCCAGCAGCCCCGGAGGGGGGGCTTACAATGAGCAGTTCTTC
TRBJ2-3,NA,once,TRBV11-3,CASSTWGYTDTQYF,TGTGCCAGCAGCACTTGGGGGTACACAGATACGCAGTATTTT
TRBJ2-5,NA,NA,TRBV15,CATSRDLADLLYQETQYF,TGTGCCACCAGCAGAGATCTGGCGGACCTTTTGTACCAAGAGACCCAGTACTTC
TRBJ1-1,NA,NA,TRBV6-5,CASSYPNTEAFF,TGTGCCAGCAGTTACCCGAACACTGAAGCTTTCTTT
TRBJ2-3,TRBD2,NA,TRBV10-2,CAISGTSGTQYF,TGCGCCATCTCCGGGACTAGCGGGACGCAGTATTTT
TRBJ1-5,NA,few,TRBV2,CASSEPNQPQHF,TGTGCCAGCAGTGAGCCCAATCAGCCCCAGCATTTT
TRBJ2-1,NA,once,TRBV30,CAWSVSSEQFF,TGTGCCTGGAGTGTAAGTAGTGAGCAGTTCTTC
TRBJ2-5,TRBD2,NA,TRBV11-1,CASSTGGGREETQYF,TGTGCCAGCTCAACCGGCGGGGGGCGCGAGGAGACCCAGTACTTC
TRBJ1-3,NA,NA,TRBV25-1,CASSEERGLLLSGNTIYF,TGTGCCAGCAGTGAAGAAAGGGGCCTACTCCTCTCTGGAAACACCATATATTTT
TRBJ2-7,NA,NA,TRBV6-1,CASSGSSYEQYF,TGTGCCAGCAGCGGTTCCTCCTACGAGCAGTACTTC
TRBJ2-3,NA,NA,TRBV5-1,CASILQPGEADTQYF,TGCGCCAGCATCCTCCAACCCGGGGAGGCAGATACGCAGTATTTT
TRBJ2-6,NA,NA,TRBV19,CASSIVGSTDPGANVLTF,TGTGCCAGTAGTATAGTAGGGTCGACAGATCCTGGGGCCAACGTCCTGACTTTC
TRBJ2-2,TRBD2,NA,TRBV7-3,CASSSSGGTGELFF,TGTGCCAGCAGCTCTAGCGGGGGAACCGGGGAGCTGTTTTTT
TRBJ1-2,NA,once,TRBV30,CAWRGGGSPRVGGYTF,TGTGCCTGGAGGGGTGGGGGGTCCCCAAGAGTTGGGGGCTACACCTTC
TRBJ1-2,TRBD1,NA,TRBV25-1,CASSDRTGGSYGYTF,TGTGCCAGCAGTGACCGGACAGGCGGATCCTATGGCTACACCTTC
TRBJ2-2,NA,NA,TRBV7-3,CASSLNSGRTGELFF,TGTGCCAGCAGCTTAAATTCGGGGCGAACCGGGGAGCTGTTTTTT
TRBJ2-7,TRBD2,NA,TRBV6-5,CASISSGLAGFEQYF,TGTGCCAGCATCAGCTCAGGACTAGCGGGGTTCGAGCAGTACTTC
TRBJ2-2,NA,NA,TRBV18,CASSLSNGELFF,TGTGCCAGCTCACTTTCCAACGGGGAGCTGTTTTTT
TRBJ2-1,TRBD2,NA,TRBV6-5,CASSPTLAGGNEQFF,TGTGCCAGCAGCCCCACACTAGCGGGGGGAAATGAGCAGTTCTTC
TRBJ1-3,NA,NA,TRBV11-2,CASSLVGDSGNTIYF,TGTGCCAGCAGCTTAGTAGGGGACTCTGGAAACACCATATATTTT
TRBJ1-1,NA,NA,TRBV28,CAAADIPNTEAFF,TGTGCCGCCGCGGACATTCCGAACACTGAAGCTTTCTTT
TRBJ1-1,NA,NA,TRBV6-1,CASSYDLNTEAFF,TGTGCCAGCAGTTATGACCTGAACACTGAAGCTTTCTTT
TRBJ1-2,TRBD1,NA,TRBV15,CATSRVQGANYGYTF,TGTGCCACCAGCAGAGTTCAGGGGGCGAACTATGGCTACACCTTC
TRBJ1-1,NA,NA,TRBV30,CASQAGVTEAFF,TGTGCCAGTCAAGCAGGGGTTACTGAAGCTTTCTTT
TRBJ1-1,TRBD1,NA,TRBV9,CASSRGQGGYTEAFF,TGTGCCAGCAGCCGAGGACAGGGAGGGTACACTGAAGCTTTCTTT
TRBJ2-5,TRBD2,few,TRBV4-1,CASSLWTTGGETQYF,TGCGCCAGCAGCCTTTGGACGACGGGGGGGGAGACCCAGTACTTC
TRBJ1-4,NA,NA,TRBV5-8,CASSFSDREKLFF,TGTGCCAGCAGCTTCTCCGACCGGGAAAAACTGTTTTTT
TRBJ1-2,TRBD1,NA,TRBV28,CASSTSGQGGYGYTF,TGTGCCAGCAGCACCTCGGGACAGGGGGGCTATGGCTACACCTTC
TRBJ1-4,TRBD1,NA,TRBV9,CASSAVTGGSEKLFF,TGTGCCAGCAGCGCGGTGACAGGGGGTTCTGAAAAACTGTTTTTT
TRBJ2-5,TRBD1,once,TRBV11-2,CASSRDREETQYF,TGTGCCAGCAGCCGGGACAGAGAAGAGACCCAGTACTTC